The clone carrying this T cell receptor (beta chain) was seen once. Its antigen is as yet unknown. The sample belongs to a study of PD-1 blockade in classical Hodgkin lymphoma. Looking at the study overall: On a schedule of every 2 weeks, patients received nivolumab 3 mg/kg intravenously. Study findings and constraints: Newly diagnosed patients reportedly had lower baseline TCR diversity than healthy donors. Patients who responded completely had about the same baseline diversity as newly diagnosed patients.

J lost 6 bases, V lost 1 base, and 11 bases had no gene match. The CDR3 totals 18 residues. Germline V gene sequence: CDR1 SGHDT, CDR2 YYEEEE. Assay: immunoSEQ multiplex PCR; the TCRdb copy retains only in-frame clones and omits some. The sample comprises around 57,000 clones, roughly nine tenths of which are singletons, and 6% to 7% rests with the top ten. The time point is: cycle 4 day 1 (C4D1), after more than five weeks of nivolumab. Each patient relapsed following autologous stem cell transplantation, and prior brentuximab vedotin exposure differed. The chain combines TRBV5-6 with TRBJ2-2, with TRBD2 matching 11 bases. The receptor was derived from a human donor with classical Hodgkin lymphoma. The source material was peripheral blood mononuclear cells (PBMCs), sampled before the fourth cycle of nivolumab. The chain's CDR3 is CASSLRLAGGLNSGELFF. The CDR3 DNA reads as TGTGCCAGCAGCTTGAGGCTAGCGGGGGGTCTAAATTCCGGGGAGCTGTTTTTT. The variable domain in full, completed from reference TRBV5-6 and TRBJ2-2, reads DAGVTQSPTHLIKTRGQQVTLRCSPKSGHDTVSWYQQALGQGPQFIFQYYEEEERQRGNFPDRFSGHQFPNYSSELNVNALLLGDSALYLCASSLRLAGGLNSGELFFGEGSRLTVL.